The T cell receptor (beta chain) described here comes from a study of T-cell memory formation after mild COVID-19. Study overall: The two donors had largely donor-specific TCR clusters. Study results and limitations: Contracting CD8+ clones were enriched in EMRA, CD4+ mainly in CM and EM. Clonal second-wave expansions that peaked on day 37 had unconfirmed SARS-CoV-2 specificity.

In this sample, this clonotype turned up a few times. What it recognizes is unknown. V dropped 4 bases and J dropped 4 bases, with 20 bases sitting between them. This CDR3 is built from 17 residues. Per the germline V gene, CDR1 is MGHRA and CDR2 is YSYEKL. Sample barcodes and UMIs were carried by the TCR alpha and TCR beta cDNA libraries that 5'RACE generated with constant-segment primers. TCRdb reprocessed the 5' RACE reads with MiXCR, giving one entry per CDR3 protein. The sample lists fewer than 150,000 distinct CDR3 sequences; approximately 15% were seen once. The source of this sequence is a man between 18 and 35 years old who had mild COVID-19 (a few samples of this study predate the infection). Cell type and time point are not known. Sequences were obtained from PBMCs or a T cell subset sorted from them (not recorded which). This rearrangement joins TRBV4-1 to TRBJ2-1; D may match TRBD1 or TRBD2 (5 bases each). This CDR3 is CASSRLGTETLYNEQFF. CDR3 in DNA: TGCGCCAGCAGCCGGTTAGGGACGGAAACCCTTTACAATGAGCAGTTCTTC.